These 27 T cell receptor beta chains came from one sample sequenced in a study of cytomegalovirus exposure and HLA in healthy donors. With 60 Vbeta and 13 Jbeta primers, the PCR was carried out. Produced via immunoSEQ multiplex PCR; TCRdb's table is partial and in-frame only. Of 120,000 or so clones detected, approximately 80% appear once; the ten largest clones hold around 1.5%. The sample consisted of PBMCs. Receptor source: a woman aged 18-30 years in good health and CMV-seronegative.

This CDR3 reads CASNPLGVSTDTQYF. The CDR3 bases are TGTGCCAGCAACCCCTTGGGAGTGAGCACAGATACGCAGTATTTT. This rearrangement joins TRBV27 to TRBJ2-3; weak D call: TRBD2 (5 bases). This CDR3 is built from 15 residues. Trimming took off 7 bases at V and 0 bases at J, with 14 bases between the two ends. Germline lookup yields CDR1 MNHEY and CDR2 SMNVEV (reference sequence).

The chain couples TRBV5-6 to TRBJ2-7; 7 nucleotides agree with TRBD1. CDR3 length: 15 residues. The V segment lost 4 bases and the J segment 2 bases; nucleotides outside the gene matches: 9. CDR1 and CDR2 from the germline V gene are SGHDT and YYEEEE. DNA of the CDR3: TGTGCCAGCAGCCGGGTCGGGACAGACCCCTACGAGCAGTACTTC. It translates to CASSRVGTDPYEQYF.

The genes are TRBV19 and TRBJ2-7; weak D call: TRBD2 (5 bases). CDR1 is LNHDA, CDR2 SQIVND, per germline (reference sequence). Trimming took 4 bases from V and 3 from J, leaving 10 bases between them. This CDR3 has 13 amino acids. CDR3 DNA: TGTGCCAGTAGTAACGGGGTCCTCTACGAGCAGTACTTC. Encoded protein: CASSNGVLYEQYF.

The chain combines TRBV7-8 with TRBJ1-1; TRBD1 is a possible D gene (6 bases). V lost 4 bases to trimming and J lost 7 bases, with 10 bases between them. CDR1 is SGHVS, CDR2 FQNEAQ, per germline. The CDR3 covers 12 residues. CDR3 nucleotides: TGTGCCAGCAGCTCACAGGGTTTTGAAGCTTTCTTT. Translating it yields CASSSQGFEAFF. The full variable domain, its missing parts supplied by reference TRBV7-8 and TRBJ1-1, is GAGVSQSPRYKVAKRGQDVALRCDPISGHVSLFWYQQALGQGPEFLTYFQNEAQLDKSGLPSDRFFAERPEGSVSTLKIQRTQQEDSAVYLCASSSQGFEAFFGQGTRLTVV.

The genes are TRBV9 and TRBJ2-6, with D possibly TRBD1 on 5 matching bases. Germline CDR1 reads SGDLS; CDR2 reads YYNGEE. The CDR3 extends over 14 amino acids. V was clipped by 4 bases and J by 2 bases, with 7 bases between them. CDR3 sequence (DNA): TGTGCCAGCAGCAGCAGGGCTGGGGCCAACGTCCTGACTTTC. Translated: CASSSRAGANVLTF.

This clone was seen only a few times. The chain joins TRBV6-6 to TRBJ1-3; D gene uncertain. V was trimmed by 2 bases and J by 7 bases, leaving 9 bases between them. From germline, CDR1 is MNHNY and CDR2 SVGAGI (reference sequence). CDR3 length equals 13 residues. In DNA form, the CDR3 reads TGTGCCAGCAGTTACGGTCCGGGGAACACCATATATTTT. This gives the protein CASSYGPGNTIYF.

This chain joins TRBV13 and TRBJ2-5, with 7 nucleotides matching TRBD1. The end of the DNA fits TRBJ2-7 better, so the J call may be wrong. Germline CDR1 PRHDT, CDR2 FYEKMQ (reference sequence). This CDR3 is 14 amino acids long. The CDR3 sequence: CASSFFLQGSEQYF. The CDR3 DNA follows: TGTGCCAGCAGCTTCTTCTTACAGGGGAGCGAGCAGTACTTC.

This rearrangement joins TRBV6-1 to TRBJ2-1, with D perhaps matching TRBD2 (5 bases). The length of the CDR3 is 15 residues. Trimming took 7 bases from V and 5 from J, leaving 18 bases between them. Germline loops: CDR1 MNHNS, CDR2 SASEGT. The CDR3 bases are TGTGCCAGCAATCTACGGACTGGGGAGAACAATGAGCAGTTCTTC. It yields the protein CASNLRTGENNEQFF.

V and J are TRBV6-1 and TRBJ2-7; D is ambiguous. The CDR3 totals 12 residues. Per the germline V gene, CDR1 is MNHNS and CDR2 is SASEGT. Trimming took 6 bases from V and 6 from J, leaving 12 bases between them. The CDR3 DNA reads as TGTGCCAGCAGCTCCAATCTAGGCGAGCAGTACTTC. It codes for CASSSNLGEQYF.

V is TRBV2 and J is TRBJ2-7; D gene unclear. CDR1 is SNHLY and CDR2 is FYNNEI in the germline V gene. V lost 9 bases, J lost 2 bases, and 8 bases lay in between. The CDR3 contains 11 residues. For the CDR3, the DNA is TGTGCCAGGACATCTCCCTACGAGCAGTACTTC. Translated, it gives CARTSPYEQYF.

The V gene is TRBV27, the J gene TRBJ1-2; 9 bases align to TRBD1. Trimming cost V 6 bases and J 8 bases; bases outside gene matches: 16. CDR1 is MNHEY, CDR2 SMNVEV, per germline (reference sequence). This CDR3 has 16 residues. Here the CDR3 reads CASSPIHTGQGNGYTF. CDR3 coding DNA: TGTGCCAGCAGCCCAATACATACCGGACAGGGGAACGGCTACACCTTC.

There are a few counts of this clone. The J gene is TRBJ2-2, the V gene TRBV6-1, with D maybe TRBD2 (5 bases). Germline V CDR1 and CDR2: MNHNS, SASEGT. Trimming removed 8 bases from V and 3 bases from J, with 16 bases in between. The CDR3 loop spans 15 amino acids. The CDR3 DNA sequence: TGTGCCAGCTGGAGTTGGGGAGTTGACACCGGGGAGCTGTTTTTT. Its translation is CASWSWGVDTGELFF.

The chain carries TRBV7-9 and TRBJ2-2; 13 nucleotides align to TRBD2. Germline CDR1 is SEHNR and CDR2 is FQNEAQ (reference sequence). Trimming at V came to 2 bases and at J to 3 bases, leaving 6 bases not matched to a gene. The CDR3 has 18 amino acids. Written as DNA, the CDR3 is TGTGCCAGCAGCTTATGGACTAGCGGGGGCCCCCACACCGGGGAGCTGTTTTTT. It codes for CASSLWTSGGPHTGELFF.

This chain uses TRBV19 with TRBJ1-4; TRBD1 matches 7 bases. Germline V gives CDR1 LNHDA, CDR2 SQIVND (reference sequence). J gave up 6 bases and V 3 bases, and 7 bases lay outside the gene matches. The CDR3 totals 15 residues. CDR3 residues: CASSILDRVDEKLFF. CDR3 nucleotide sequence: TGTGCCAGTAGTATTCTCGACAGGGTGGATGAAAAACTGTTTTTT.

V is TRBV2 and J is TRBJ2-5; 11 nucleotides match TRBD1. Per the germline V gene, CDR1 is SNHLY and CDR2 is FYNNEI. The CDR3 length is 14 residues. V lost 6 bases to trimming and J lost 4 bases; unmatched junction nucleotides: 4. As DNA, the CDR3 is TGTGCCAGCAGGAGGACAGGGGGCTCAGAGACCCAGTACTTC. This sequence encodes CASRRTGGSETQYF.

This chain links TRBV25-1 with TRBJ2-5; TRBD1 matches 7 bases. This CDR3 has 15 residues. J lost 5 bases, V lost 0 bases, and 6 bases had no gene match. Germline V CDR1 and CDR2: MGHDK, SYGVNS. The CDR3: CASSEYRGGAETQYF. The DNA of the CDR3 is TGTGCCAGCAGTGAATATAGAGGGGGCGCGGAGACCCAGTACTTC.

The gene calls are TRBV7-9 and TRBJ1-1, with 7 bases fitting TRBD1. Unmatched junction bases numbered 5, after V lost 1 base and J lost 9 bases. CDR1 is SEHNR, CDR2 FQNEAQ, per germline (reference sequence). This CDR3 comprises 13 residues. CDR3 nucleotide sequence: TGTGCCAGCAGCTTAGAAGGGGGCAGGAAAGCTTTCTTT. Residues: CASSLEGGRKAFF. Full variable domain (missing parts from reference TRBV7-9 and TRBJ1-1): DTGVSQNPRHKITKRGQNVTFRCDPISEHNRLYWYRQTLGQGPEFLTYFQNEAQLEKSRLLSDRFSAERPKGSFSTLEIQRTEQGDSAMYLCASSLEGGRKAFFGQGTRLTVV.

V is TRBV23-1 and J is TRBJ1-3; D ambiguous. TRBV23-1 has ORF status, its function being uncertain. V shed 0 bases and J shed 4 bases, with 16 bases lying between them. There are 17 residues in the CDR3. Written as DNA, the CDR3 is TGCGCCAGCAGTCAATCTCCTTCGGGTGTAAACGGAAACACCATATATTTT. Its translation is CASSQSPSGVNGNTIYF.

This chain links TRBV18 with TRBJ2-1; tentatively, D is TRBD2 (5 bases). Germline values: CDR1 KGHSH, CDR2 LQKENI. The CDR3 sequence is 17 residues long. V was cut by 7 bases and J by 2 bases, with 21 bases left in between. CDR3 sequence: CASLPVSNGMAYNEQFF. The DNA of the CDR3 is TGTGCCAGCTTACCCGTTTCGAACGGGATGGCCTACAATGAGCAGTTCTTC.

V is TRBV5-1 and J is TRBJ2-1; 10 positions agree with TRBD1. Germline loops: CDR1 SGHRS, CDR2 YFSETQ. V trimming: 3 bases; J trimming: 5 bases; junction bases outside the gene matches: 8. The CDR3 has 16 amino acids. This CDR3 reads CASSSISGTGDNEQFF. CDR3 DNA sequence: TGCGCCAGCAGCTCTATATCCGGGACAGGGGACAATGAGCAGTTCTTC.

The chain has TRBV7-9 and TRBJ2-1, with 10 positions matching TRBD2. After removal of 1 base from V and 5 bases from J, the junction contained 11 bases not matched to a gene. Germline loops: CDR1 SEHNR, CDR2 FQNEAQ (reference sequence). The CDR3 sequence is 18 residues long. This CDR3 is CASSLVMVSGGSNNEQFF. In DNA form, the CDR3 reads TGTGCCAGCAGCTTAGTAATGGTTAGCGGGGGGAGTAACAATGAGCAGTTCTTC.

CDR3 bases: TGTGCCAGCAGTCACACACCAAACACTGAAGCTTTCTTT. The encoded protein is CASSHTPNTEAFF. The rearrangement links TRBV28 to TRBJ1-1; D is unclear. Germline V gene sequence: CDR1 MDHEN, CDR2 SYDVKM. CDR3 length: 13 amino acids. Trimming stripped 5 bases from V and 2 bases from J, with 9 bases between.

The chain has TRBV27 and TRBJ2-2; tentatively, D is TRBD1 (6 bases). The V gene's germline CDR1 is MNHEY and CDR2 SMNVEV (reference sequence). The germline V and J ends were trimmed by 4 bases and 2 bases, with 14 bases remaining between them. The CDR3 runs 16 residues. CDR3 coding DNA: TGTGCCAGCAGTTGGGCTTCAGGGGCCAACACCGGGGAGCTGTTTTTT. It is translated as CASSWASGANTGELFF.

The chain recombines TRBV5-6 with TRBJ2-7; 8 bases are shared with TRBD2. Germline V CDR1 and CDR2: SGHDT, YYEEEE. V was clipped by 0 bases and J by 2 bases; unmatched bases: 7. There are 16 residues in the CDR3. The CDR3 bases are TGTGCCAGCAGCTTGGTACTAGCGGATGGGGCCTACGAGCAGTACTTC. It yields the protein CASSLVLADGAYEQYF.

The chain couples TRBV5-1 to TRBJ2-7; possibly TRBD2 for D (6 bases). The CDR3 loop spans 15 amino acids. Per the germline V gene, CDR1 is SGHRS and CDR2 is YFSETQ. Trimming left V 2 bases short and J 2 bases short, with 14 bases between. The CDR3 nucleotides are TGCGCCAGCAGCTTCTTAGCGGCTTCTGCCTACGAGCAGTACTTC. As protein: CASSFLAASAYEQYF.

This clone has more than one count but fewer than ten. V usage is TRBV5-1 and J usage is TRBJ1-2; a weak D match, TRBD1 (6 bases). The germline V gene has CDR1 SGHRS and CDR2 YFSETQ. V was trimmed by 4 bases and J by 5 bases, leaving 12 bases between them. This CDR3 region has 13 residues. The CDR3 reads CASSTGQLYGYTF. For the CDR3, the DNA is TGCGCCAGCAGCACAGGACAGCTTTATGGCTACACCTTC.

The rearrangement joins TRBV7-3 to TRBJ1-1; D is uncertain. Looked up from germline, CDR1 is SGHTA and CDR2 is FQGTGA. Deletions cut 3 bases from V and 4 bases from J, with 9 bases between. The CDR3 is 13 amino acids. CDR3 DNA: TGTGCCAGCAGCTTCCCAGGTACCACTGAAGCTTTCTTT. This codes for CASSFPGTTEAFF.